The rows below give T cell receptor beta chains drawn from one sample of a study of T cell responses to AZD1222 COVID-19 vaccine. Sequenced by immunoSEQ multiplex PCR; TCRdb stores in-frame clones only, minus some. The table records approximately 150,000 clones, 85% to 95% of them present only once. The specimen comprised peripheral blood, sampled on day 0 of AZD1222 vaccination. The receptors originated from an adult in good health. The CDR3 runs from the conserved cysteine through the conserved F or W. The D gene is left open where the match is weak. Size tells how often a clone was seen (once, few, many) or the class of an expanded clone, and some rows leave it out.

abundance	j_gene	v_gene	d_gene	CDR3aa	CDR3nt
NA	TRBJ1-4	TRBV7-2	NA	CASSLDRSNEKLFF	TGTGCCAGCAGCCTCGACAGGTCTAATGAAAAACTGTTTTTT
NA	TRBJ1-2	TRBV10-3	TRBD1	CAIMVQGVYGYTF	TGTGCCATCATGGTACAGGGGGTCTATGGCTACACCTTC
NA	TRBJ1-4	TRBV29-1	TRBD1	CPYPQGGEKLFF	TGCCCTTATCCACAGGGGGGTGAAAAACTGTTTTTT
once	TRBJ1-2	TRBV5-1	NA	CASSRGGTAYGYTF	TGCGCCAGCAGTCGGGGAGGGACCGCATATGGCTACACCTTC
NA	TRBJ2-7	TRBV2	TRBD1	CASRPGRGTGSYEQYF	TGTGCCAGCAGGCCAGGTCGAGGGACAGGGTCCTACGAGCAGTACTTC
few	TRBJ2-7	TRBV28	TRBD1	CASSWQSRGQYEQYF	TGTGCCAGCAGTTGGCAGAGCAGGGGGCAATACGAGCAGTACTTC
NA	TRBJ2-1	TRBV28	NA	CASSVYNEQFF	TGTGCCAGCAGTGTATACAATGAGCAGTTCTTC
NA	TRBJ1-2	TRBV7-6	TRBD1	CASSLGRQGSPNYGYTF	TGTGCCAGCAGCTTAGGAAGACAGGGGAGCCCCAACTATGGCTACACCTTC
NA	TRBJ1-2	TRBV30	NA	CAWSVRFSGEGYTF	TGTGCCTGGAGTGTACGTTTCTCGGGAGAGGGCTACACCTTC
NA	TRBJ2-3	TRBV15	TRBD1	CATSSRTGTDTQYF	TGTGCCACCAGCAGCAGGACAGGGACAGATACGCAGTATTTT
NA	TRBJ1-2	TRBV12-5	NA	CASGFSGQSNYGYTF	TGTGCTAGTGGTTTCTCCGGACAGTCTAACTATGGCTACACCTTC
NA	TRBJ2-7	TRBV20-1	NA	CSAPEAYEQYF	TGCAGTGCTCCCGAAGCCTACGAGCAGTACTTC
few	TRBJ1-3	TRBV28	TRBD1	CASRGQGANTGNTIYF	TGTGCCAGCAGGGGACAGGGGGCAAATACTGGAAACACCATATATTTT
NA	TRBJ2-1	TRBV3-1/TRBV3-2	TRBD1	CASSQGWDRGNYNEQFF	TGTGCCAGCAGCCAAGGCTGGGACAGGGGGAACTACAATGAGCAGTTCTTC
once	TRBJ1-5	TRBV7-8	NA	CASSLEMAGHSNQPQHF	TGTGCCAGCAGCCTCGAGATGGCCGGTCATAGCAATCAGCCCCAGCATTTT
NA	TRBJ1-4	TRBV19	NA	CASSMQGLGYEKLFF	TGTGCCAGTAGTATGCAGGGACTGGGATATGAAAAACTGTTTTTT
NA	TRBJ1-4	TRBV30	TRBD1	CAGTGTGGEKLFF	TGTGCCGGAACCGGGACAGGAGGTGAAAAACTGTTTTTT
NA	TRBJ2-1	TRBV3-1/TRBV3-2	TRBD1	CASSSTGTGSYNEQFF	TGTGCCAGCAGCTCGACAGGGACGGGGTCCTACAATGAGCAGTTCTTC
few	TRBJ1-1	TRBV30	NA	CAWSRAGNTEAFF	TGTGCCTGGAGCAGGGCCGGGAACACTGAAGCTTTCTTT
NA	TRBJ1-1	TRBV18	NA	CASSPGRNTEAFF	TGTGCCAGCTCGCCGGGCCGGAACACTGAAGCTTTCTTT
NA	TRBJ2-4	TRBV6-5	NA	CASSTGGGGYIQYF	TGTGCCAGCAGTACTGGGGGGGGCGGGTACATTCAGTACTTC
NA	TRBJ2-7	TRBV28	NA	CASNPTESYEQYF	TGTGCCAGCAACCCGACAGAATCCTACGAGCAGTACTTC
NA	TRBJ2-1	TRBV27	NA	CASRGAPIYNEQFF	TGTGCCAGCAGAGGGGCCCCAATTTACAATGAGCAGTTCTTC